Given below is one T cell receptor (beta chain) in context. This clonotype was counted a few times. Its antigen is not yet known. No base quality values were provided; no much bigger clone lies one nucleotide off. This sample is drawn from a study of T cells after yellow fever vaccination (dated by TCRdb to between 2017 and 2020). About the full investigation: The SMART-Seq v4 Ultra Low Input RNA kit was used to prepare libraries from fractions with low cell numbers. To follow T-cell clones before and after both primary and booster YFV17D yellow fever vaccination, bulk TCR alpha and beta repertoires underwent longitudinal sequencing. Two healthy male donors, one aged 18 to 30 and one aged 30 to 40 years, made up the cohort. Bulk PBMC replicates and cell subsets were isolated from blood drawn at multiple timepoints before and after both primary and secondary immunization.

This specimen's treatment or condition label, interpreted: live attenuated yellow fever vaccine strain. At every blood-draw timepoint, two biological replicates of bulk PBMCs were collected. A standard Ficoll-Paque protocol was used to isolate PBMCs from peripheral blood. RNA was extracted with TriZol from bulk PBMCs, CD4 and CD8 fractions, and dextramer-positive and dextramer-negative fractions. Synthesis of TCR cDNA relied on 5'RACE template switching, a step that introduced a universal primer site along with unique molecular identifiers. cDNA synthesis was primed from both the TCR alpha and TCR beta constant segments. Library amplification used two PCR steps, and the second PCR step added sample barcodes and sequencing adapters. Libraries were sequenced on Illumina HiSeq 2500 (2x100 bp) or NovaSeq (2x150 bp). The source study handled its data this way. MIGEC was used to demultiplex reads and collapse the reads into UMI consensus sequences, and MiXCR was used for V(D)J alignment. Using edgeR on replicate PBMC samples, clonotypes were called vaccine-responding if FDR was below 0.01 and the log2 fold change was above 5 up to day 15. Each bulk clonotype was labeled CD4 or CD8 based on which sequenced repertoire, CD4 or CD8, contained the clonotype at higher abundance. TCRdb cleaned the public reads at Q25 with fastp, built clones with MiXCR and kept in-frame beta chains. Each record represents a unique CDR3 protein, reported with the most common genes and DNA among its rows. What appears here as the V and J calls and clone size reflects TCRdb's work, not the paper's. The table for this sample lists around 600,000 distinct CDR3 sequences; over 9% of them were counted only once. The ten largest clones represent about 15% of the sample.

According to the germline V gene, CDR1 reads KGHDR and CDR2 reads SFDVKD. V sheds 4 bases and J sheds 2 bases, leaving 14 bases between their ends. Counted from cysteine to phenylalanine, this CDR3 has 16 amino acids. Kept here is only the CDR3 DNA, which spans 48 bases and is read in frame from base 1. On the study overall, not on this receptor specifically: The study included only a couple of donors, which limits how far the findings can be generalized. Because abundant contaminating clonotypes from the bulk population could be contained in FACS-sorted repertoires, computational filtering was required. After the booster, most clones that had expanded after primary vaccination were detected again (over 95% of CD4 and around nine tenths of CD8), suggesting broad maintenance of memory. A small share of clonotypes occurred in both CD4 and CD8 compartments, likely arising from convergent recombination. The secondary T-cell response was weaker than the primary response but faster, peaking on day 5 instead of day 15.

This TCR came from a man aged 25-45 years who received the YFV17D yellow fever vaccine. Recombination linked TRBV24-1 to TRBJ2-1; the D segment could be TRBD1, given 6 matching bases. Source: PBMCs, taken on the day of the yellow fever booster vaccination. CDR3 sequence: CATSDKTGDTYNEQFF. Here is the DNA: TGTGCCACCAGTGACAAGACAGGAGACACCTACAATGAGCAGTTCTTC.